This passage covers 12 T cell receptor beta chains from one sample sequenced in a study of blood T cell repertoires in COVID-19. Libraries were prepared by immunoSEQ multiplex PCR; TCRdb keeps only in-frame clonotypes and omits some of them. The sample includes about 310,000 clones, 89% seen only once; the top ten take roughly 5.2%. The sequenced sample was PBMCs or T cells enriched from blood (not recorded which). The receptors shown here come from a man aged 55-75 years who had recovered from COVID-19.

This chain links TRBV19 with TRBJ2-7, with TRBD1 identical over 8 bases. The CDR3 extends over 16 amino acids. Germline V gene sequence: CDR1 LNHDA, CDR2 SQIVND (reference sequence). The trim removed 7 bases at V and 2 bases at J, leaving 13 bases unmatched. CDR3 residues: CASTYGQGQYPYEQYF. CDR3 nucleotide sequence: TGTGCCAGTACCTACGGACAGGGCCAATACCCCTACGAGCAGTACTTC.

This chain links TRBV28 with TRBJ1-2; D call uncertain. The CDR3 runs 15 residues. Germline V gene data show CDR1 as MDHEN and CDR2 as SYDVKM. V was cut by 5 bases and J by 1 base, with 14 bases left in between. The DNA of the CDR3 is TGTGCCAGCAGTCTATCAAAGATGAGTAACTATGGCTACACCTTC. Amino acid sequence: CASSLSKMSNYGYTF.

CDR3 coding DNA: TGTGCCAGTAGCCCACTAGCGAGCTCCTACAATGAGCAGTTCTTC. It codes for CASSPLASSYNEQFF. The V and J genes are TRBV19 and TRBJ2-1; 7 bases agree with TRBD2. CDR3 length equals 15 residues. Trimming removed 6 bases from V and 0 bases from J; junction bases left unmatched: 5. Per germline, CDR1 LNHDA and CDR2 SQIVND (reference sequence).

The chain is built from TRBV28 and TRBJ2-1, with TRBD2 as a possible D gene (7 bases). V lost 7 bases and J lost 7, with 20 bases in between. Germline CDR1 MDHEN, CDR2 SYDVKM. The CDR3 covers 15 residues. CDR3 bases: TGTGCCAGCACCTTGGGGGGGGCTAGGGTGAATGAGCAGTTCTTC. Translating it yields CASTLGGARVNEQFF. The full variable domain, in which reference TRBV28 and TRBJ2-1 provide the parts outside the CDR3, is DVKVTQSSRYLVKRTGEKVFLECVQDMDHENMFWYRQDPGLGLRLIYFSYDVKMKEKGDIPEGYSVSREKKERFSLILESASTNQTSMYLCASTLGGARVNEQFFGPGTRLTVL.

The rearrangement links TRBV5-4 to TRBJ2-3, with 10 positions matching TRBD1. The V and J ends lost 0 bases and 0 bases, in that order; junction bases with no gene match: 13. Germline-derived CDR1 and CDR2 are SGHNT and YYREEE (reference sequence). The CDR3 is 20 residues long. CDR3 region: CASSLGGTGVSWTSTDTQYF. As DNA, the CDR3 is TGTGCCAGCAGCTTGGGTGGGACAGGGGTTAGTTGGACTAGCACAGATACGCAGTATTTT. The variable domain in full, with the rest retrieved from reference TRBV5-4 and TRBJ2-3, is ETGVTQSPTHLIKTRGQQVTLRCSSQSGHNTVSWYQQALGQGPQFIFQYYREEENGRGNFPPRFSGLQFPNYSSELNVNALELDDSALYLCASSLGGTGVSWTSTDTQYFGPGTRLTVL.

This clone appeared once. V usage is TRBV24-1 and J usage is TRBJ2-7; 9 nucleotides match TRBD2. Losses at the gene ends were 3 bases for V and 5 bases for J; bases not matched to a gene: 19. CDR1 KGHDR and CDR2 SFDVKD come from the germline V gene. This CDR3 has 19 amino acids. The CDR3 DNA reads TGTGCCACCAGTGATCTTAGCGGGAGTAACGACTTAGAGGTCCACGAGCAGTACTTC. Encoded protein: CATSDLSGSNDLEVHEQYF.

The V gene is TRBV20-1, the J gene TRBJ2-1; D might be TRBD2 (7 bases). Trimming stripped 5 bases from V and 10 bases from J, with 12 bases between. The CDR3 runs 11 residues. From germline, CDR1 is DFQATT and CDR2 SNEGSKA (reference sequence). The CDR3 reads CSAGGGLEQFF. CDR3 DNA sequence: TGCAGTGCTGGAGGGGGACTAGAGCAGTTCTTC.

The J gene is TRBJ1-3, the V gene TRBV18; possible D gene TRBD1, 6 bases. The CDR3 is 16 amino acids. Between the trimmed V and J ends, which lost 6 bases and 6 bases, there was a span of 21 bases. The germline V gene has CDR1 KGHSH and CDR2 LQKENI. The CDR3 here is CASSIRPDSFLNTIYF. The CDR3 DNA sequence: TGTGCCAGCTCTATCCGTCCGGACAGTTTTTTAAACACCATATATTTT.

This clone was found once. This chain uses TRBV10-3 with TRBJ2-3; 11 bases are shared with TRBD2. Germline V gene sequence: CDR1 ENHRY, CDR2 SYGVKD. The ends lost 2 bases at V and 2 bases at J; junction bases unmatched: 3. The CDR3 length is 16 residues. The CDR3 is CAISEGLAGVTDTQYF. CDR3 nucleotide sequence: TGTGCCATCAGTGAGGGACTAGCGGGTGTCACAGATACGCAGTATTTT.

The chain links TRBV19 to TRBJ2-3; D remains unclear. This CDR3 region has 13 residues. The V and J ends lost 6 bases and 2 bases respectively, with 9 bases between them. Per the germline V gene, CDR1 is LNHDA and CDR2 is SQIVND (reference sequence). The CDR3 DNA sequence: TGTGCCAGTAGCTTGCGGTTCACAGATACGCAGTATTTT. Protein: CASSLRFTDTQYF.

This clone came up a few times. In DNA form, the CDR3 reads TGCAGCGTTGAAGAAAGGAGGGGCGAGCAGTACTTC. Protein: CSVEERRGEQYF. The chain links TRBV29-1 to TRBJ2-7; possible D gene TRBD2, 6 bases. In germline, CDR1 is SQVTM, CDR2 ANQGSEA. The CDR3 length is 12 residues. Trimming stripped 0 bases from V and 6 bases from J, with 9 bases between.

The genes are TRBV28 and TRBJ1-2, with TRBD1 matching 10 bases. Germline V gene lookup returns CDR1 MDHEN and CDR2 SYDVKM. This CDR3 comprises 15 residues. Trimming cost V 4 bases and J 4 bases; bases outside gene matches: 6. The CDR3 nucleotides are TGTGCCAGCAGTTCGGGACAGGGGTCTAGCTATGGCTACACCTTC. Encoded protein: CASSSGQGSSYGYTF.